The 8 T cell receptor beta chains below come from one sample, sequenced in a study of regulatory T cells in long-lasting Graves disease. The time point was: newly diagnosed GD, antithyroid drugs for less than 3 months. The TCR library used RNA extracted from PBMCs. Arm-PCR of CDR3 regions and iRepertoire HTBI primers were the basis on which TCR beta libraries were built. Each CDR3 protein gets one entry after TCRdb re-called the multiplex PCR reads with MiXCR. The table shows under 250,000 distinct CDR3 sequences, with over 20% occurring only once. This sample comprised peripheral blood mononuclear cells (PBMCs), obtained at new diagnosis, from a patient treated with antithyroid drugs. The source is a female donor with Graves disease.

This clonotype was counted between two and nine times. The genes are TRBV3-1 and TRBJ2-1, with D uncertain. The V gene lost 4 bases and the J gene lost 4 bases, with 20 bases spanning the gap. This CDR3 region has 17 residues. Looked up from germline, CDR1 is LGHDT and CDR2 is YNNKEL (reference sequence). CDR3 nucleotides: TGTGCCAGCAGCCCATGGATCCGTGGCCTGGGTTACAATGAGCAGTTCTTC. It translates to CASSPWIRGLGYNEQFF.

This clonotype was seen many times. The chain uses TRBV7-8 and TRBJ2-7; D is uncertain. There are 11 residues in the CDR3. Germline assignment: CDR1 SGHVS and CDR2 FQNEAQ. V lost 5 bases and J lost 7, with 9 bases in between. Here the CDR3 DNA reads TGTGCCAGCAGCGCCCTGACGGAGCAGTACTTC. Translated, it gives CASSALTEQYF.

Remarks on this clonotype: This may stem from a read error, because a much larger clone lies one nucleotide away. The chain employs TRBV4-2 and TRBJ2-7; maybe TRBD2 (5 bases). Germline V gene lookup returns CDR1 LGHNA and CDR2 YNFKEQ. There are 15 residues in the CDR3. The CDR3 sequence: CASSHGAAGSYEQHF. Here the CDR3 DNA reads TGTGCCAGCAGCCACGGAGCGGCCGGCTCCTACGAGCAGCACTTC.

This clonotype was counted a few times. The gene calls are TRBV6-5 and TRBJ1-6; D perhaps matches TRBD1 (5 bases). V lost 3 bases to trimming and J lost 3 bases, with 18 bases between them. This CDR3 is 18 amino acids long. CDR1 is MNHEY and CDR2 is SVGAGI in the germline V gene. The CDR3 region is CASSYRAPGQLYNSPLHF. The CDR3 bases are TGTGCCAGCAGTTATAGGGCTCCGGGGCAGCTCTATAATTCACCCCTCCACTTT.

Details on this clonotype: A much larger clonotype is one base distant, so this may be a read error. V gene TRBV7-2 combines with J gene TRBJ2-7, with D possibly TRBD2 on 5 matching bases. CDR1 SGHTA and CDR2 FQGNSA come from the germline V gene. The CDR3 consists of 14 residues. Trimming left V 5 bases short and J 7 bases short, with 18 bases between. The CDR3 protein is CASSHDAADLEQYF. The CDR3 nucleotides are TGTGCCAGCAGCCACGACGCAGCGGATCTGGAGCAGTACTTC.

This rearrangement joins TRBV25-1 to TRBJ2-3; D is perhaps TRBD1 or TRBD2 (6 bases each). The CDR3 runs 14 residues. CDR1 is MGHDK, CDR2 SYGVNS, per germline. V was clipped by 5 bases and J by 7 bases, with 16 bases between them. The CDR3 nucleotides are TGTGCCAGCAGTCCGAGGGGGGCCGATAATACGCAGTATTTT. This gives the protein CASSPRGADNTQYF.

This clonotype showed up many times. The genes are TRBV5-6 and TRBJ2-5; TRBD2 agrees at 11 bases. V shed 1 base, J shed 4 bases, and the junction held 3 bases outside the gene matches. This CDR3 has 15 residues. Germline values: CDR1 SGHDT, CDR2 YYEEEE. DNA for the CDR3: TGTGCCAGCAGCTTGTTTAGCGGGAGGGCAGAGACCCAGTACTTC. It is translated as CASSLFSGRAETQYF.

Notes on this clonotype: This could be a read error, since a much larger clone is one nucleotide away. This sequence joins TRBV6-2 or TRBV6-3 and TRBJ2-3, with 11 bases matching TRBD2. V shed 5 bases, J shed 5 bases, and the junction held 6 bases outside the gene matches. Germline V CDR1 and CDR2: MNHEY, SVGEGT. The length of the CDR3 is 15 residues. The CDR3 DNA is TGTGCCAGCAGTGGGACTAGCGGCCCTCGAGATACGCAGTATTTT. Protein product: CASSGTSGPRDTQYF.